The TCR beta chain under discussion was sequenced for a study of T cell changes during pregnancy in multiple sclerosis. TCRdb's copy holds only in-frame clones and misses some; the assay was immunoSEQ multiplex PCR. The table shows fewer than 85,000 clones, with more than 90% occurring only once. CDR3 length equals 13 residues. Trimming took 6 bases from V and 4 from J, leaving 15 bases between them. Germline-derived CDR1 and CDR2 are SQVTM and ANQGSEA. This receptor was taken from a female donor with multiple sclerosis, enrolled in a pregnancy study. V usage is TRBV29-1 and J usage is TRBJ1-2; no firm D call. The sequencing used peripheral blood, collected in the second trimester of pregnancy. CDR3 sequence (DNA): TGCAGCGTCGCCGGGATACCACTCTATGGCTACACCTTC. Its protein is CSVAGIPLYGYTF.